The clone carrying this TCR beta chain was seen a handful of times. What it binds is not known. Treatment in this sample: oral pan-JAK inhibitor, 5-10 mg twice daily. The sequencing template was cDNA reverse transcribed from extracted RNA. TCRdb's copy holds only in-frame clones and misses some; the assay was immunoSEQ multiplex PCR. This table has about 250,000 clones, approximately 60% appearing once. The record originates from a study of CD8+ T cells in alopecia areata. General study findings and limits: In scalp and blood during tofacitinib, many expanded lesional clones persisted. Greater clonality was observed in lesional scalp samples, especially alopecia totalis/universalis, versus normal scalp.

Germline V gene sequence: CDR1 SGHRS, CDR2 YFSETQ. The CDR3 has 14 amino acids. Trimming took 4 bases from V and 1 from J, leaving 12 bases between them. The rearrangement uses TRBV5-1 and TRBJ2-7; D gene uncertain. The sequence derives from a human donor with alopecia areata. The sample here was CD4+ T cells sorted from blood, taken around week 54, from a patient treated with tofacitinib. CDR3 residues: CASSLRAGSYEQYF. The CDR3 coding sequence is TGCGCCAGCAGCCTCCGGGCAGGATCCTACGAGCAGTACTTC. The whole variable domain, remainder taken from reference TRBV5-1 and TRBJ2-7, is KAGVTQTPRYLIKTRGQQVTLSCSPISGHRSVSWYQQTPGQGLQFLFEYFSETQRNKGNFPGRFSGRQFSNSRSEMNVSTLELGDSALYLCASSLRAGSYEQYFGPGTRLTVT.